This T cell receptor (beta chain) was recovered during a study of cytomegalovirus exposure and HLA in healthy donors. The records do not include a CMV serostatus for this donor. The PCR used 60 Vbeta and 13 Jbeta primers. Measured with immunoSEQ multiplex PCR; TCRdb has only the in-frame clones, and not every one. The sample holds some 130,000 clones; approximately 61% are singletons and the top ten take over 1.5%. CDR3 length equals 11 residues. Trimming cost V 8 bases and J 6 bases, with 8 bases left between them. CDR1 is MGHRA, CDR2 YSYEKL, per germline. Material for sequencing was PBMCs. V is TRBV4-1 and J is TRBJ2-1; weak D call: TRBD1 (6 bases). This receptor was identified in a human donor in good health. The CDR3 spells CASGRGNEQFF. CDR3 DNA sequence: TGCGCCAGCGGCAGGGGCAATGAGCAGTTCTTC.